What follows describes a single T cell receptor beta chain. This sample was taken from a study of blood T cell repertoires in COVID-19. CDR3 length equals 13 residues. Germline lookup yields CDR1 MGHDK and CDR2 SYGVNS. Trimming stripped 3 bases from V and 2 bases from J, with 7 bases between. Under the authors' procedure: Amplified reference gene primers provided the basis for estimating nucleated cell counts. Measured with immunoSEQ multiplex PCR; TCRdb has only the in-frame clones, and not every one. V and J calls and clone size come straight from that table; D and trimming were deduced from the DNA. The sample has fewer than 250,000 clones; over 70% are singletons.

Source material: peripheral blood. The gene calls are TRBV25-1 and TRBJ2-5; D is uncertain. This clonotype was sampled from a middle-aged man with active or convalescent COVID-19. This chain's CDR3 is CASSEGSQETQYF. CDR3 DNA: TGTGCCAGCAGTGAGGGCTCGCAAGAGACCCAGTACTTC.